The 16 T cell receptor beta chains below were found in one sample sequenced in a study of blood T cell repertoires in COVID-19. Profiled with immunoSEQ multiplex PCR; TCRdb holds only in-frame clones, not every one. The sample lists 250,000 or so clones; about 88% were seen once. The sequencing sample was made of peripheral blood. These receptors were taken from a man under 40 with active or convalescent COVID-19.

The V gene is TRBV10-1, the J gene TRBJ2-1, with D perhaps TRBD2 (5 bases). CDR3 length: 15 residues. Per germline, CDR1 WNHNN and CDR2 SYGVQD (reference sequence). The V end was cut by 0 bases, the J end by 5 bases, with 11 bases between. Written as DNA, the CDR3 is TGCGCCAGCAGTGAGTCTACGGTCGGGAACAATGAGCAGTTCTTC. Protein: CASSESTVGNNEQFF.

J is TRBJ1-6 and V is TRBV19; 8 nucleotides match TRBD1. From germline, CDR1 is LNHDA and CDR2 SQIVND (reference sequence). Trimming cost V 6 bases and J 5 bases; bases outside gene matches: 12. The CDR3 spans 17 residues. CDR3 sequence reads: CASRNRGQGADNSPLHF. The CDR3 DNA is TGTGCCAGTAGAAATCGAGGACAGGGAGCGGATAATTCACCCCTCCACTTT.

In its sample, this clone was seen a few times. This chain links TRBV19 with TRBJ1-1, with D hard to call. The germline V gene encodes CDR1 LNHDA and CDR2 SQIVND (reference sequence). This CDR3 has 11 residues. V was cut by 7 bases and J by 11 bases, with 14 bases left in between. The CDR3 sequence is CASISVGKAFF. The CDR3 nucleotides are TGTGCCAGTATCTCGGTCGGTAAGGCTTTCTTT.

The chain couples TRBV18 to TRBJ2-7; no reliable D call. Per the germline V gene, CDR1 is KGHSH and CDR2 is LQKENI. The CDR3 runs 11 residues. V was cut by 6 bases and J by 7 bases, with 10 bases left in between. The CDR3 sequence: CASSYEQEQYF. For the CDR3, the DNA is TGTGCCAGCTCGTACGAACAGGAGCAGTACTTC.

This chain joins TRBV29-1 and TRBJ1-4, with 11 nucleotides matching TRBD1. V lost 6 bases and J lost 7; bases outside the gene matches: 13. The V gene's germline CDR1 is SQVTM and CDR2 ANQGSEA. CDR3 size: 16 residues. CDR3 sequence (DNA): TGCAGCGTCTTGGGACAGGGGGTACACGGTTTTGAAAAACTGTTTTTT. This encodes CSVLGQGVHGFEKLFF.

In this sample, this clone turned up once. CDR3 DNA: TGTGCCAGCAGCGTAGCCGACAGTCCAATATCTGGAAACACCATATATTTT. Translating it yields CASSVADSPISGNTIYF. V usage is TRBV9 and J usage is TRBJ1-3; D is possibly TRBD1 (5 bases). With 0 bases removed from V and 1 base from J, the gap between germline ends came to 14 bases. This CDR3 region has 17 residues. Looked up from germline, CDR1 is SGDLS and CDR2 is YYNGEE. The full variable domain, its missing parts supplied by reference TRBV9 and TRBJ1-3, is DSGVTQTPKHLITATGQRVTLRCSPRSGDLSVYWYQQSLDQGLQFLIQYYNGEERAKGNILERFSAQQFPDLHSELNLSSLELGDSALYFCASSVADSPISGNTIYFGEGSWLTVV.

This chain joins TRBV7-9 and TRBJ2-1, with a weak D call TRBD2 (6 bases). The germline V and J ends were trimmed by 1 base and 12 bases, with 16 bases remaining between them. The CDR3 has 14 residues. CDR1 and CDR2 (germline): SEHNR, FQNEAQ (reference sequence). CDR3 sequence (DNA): TGTGCCAGCAGCTTAGGGGCGGGGTTGGCAGCGCAGTTCTTC. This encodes CASSLGAGLAAQFF.

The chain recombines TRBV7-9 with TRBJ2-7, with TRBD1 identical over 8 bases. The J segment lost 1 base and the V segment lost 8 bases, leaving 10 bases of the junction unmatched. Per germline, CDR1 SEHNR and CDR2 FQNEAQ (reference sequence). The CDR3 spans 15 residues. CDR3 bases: TGTGCCAGCTCCCGGGGACAGGCCCGATCCTACGAGCAGTACTTC. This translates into CASSRGQARSYEQYF.

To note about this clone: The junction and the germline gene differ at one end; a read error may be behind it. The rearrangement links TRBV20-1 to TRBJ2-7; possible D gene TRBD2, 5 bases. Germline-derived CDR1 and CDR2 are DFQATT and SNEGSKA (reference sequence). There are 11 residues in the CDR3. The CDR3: CSARDRGRLGF. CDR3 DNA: TGCAGTGCTAGAGATCGGGGAAGGTTAGGTTTC.

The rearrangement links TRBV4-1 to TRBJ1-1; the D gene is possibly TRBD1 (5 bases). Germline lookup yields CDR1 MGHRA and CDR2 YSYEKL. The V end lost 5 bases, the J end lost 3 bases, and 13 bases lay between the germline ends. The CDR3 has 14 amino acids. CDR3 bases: TGCGCCAGCAGCGGGGGGGATTTTGACACTGAAGCTTTCTTT. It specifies CASSGGDFDTEAFF.

The CDR3 protein is CASSLDQGGLSGELFF. The CDR3 DNA is TGCGCCAGCAGCTTGGATCAGGGTGGGTTGTCCGGGGAGCTGTTTTTT. This sequence joins TRBV5-1 and TRBJ2-2; D is possibly TRBD1 (5 bases). The germline gives CDR1 SGHRS, CDR2 YFSETQ. The V end was cut by 0 bases, the J end by 6 bases, with 15 bases between. The CDR3 consists of 16 residues.

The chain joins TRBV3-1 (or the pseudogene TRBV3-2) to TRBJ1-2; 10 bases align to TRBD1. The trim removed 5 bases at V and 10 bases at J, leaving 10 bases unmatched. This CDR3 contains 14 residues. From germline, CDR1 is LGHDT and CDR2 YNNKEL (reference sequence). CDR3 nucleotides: TGTGCCAGCAGCAACCCGGGACAGGGGCTACCCTACACCTTC. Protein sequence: CASSNPGQGLPYTF.

The CDR3 sequence: CASSPRPGFSGELFF. The CDR3 DNA reads TGCGCCAGCAGCCCCCGGCCAGGGTTCTCCGGGGAGCTGTTTTTT. The chain is built from TRBV5-1 and TRBJ2-2; the D gene is possibly TRBD1 (5 bases). The V and J ends lost 4 bases and 6 bases respectively, with 16 bases between them. This CDR3 spans 15 amino acids. Germline CDR1 SGHRS, CDR2 YFSETQ.

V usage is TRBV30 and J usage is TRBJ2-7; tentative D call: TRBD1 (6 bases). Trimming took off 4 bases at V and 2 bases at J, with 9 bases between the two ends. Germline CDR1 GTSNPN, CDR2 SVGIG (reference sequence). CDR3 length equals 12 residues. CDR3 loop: CAWKGQPYEQYF. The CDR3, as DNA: TGTGCCTGGAAAGGACAGCCCTACGAGCAGTACTTC.

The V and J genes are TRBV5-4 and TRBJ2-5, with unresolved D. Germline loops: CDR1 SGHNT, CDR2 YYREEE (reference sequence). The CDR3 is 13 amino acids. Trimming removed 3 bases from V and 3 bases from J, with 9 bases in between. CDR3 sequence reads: CASSSLAEETQYF. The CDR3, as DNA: TGTGCCAGCAGCTCGTTAGCCGAAGAGACCCAGTACTTC.

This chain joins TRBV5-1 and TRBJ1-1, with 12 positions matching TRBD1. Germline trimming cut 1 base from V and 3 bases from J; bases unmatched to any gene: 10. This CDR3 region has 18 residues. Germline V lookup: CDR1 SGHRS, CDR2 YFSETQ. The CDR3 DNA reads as TGCGCCAGCAGCTTGTCCGGGACAGGGGGCCTTTTGGACACTGAAGCTTTCTTT. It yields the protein CASSLSGTGGLLDTEAFF.